A selection of T cell receptor beta chains follows, all from one sample in a study of tumor-infiltrating lymphocytes in primary liver carcinoma. Each CDR3 protein gets one entry after TCRdb re-called the multiplex PCR reads with MiXCR. Of under 150,000 distinct CDR3 sequences in the sample, under 70% were seen once. The sample comprised tumor-adjacent normal liver tissue. The source of these receptors is a woman aged 55-75 years with primary liver carcinoma and hepatitis B virus infection. Both conserved end residues are part of each CDR3.

j_gene: TRBJ1-4; v_gene: TRBV11-2; len: 15; CDR3aa: CAGSDTGQQNEKLFF
j_gene: TRBJ2-1; v_gene: TRBV4-2; len: 13; CDR3aa: CISSREFDNELFF
j_gene: TRBJ2-3; v_gene: TRBV29-1; len: 15; CDR3aa: CSVGGQGAGTETQYF
j_gene: TRBJ2-3; v_gene: TRBV11-2; len: 15; CDR3aa: CASSSGLAGPDTQYF
j_gene: TRBJ2-7; v_gene: TRBV11-2; len: 16; CDR3aa: CANSYGGRTSGSERYF
j_gene: TRBJ2-3; v_gene: TRBV4-1; len: 17; CDR3aa: CASSQGSGGSSSDTQYF
j_gene: TRBJ2-1; v_gene: TRBV12-3/TRBV12-4; len: 18; CDR3aa: CASSLEAGPGLAYNDQLF
j_gene: TRBJ2-1; v_gene: TRBV29-1; len: 15; CDR3aa: CSVEGGVPPYNEQFF
j_gene: TRBJ2-1; v_gene: TRBV5-4; len: 15; CDR3aa: CASSPGTGKVNEQFF
j_gene: TRBJ1-6; v_gene: TRBV20-1; len: 13; CDR3aa: CSASLFPYSSLHF
j_gene: TRBJ1-2; v_gene: TRBV5-1; len: 14; CDR3aa: CASSSSEKDYGYTF
j_gene: TRBJ1-3; v_gene: TRBV7-9; len: 13; CDR3aa: CASSWGRGNTIYF
j_gene: TRBJ2-1; v_gene: TRBV10-3; len: 16; CDR3aa: CAIGEPSGGPYNEQFF
j_gene: TRBJ2-1; v_gene: TRBV10-1; len: 13; CDR3aa: CASSVGPSREQFF
j_gene: TRBJ1-2; v_gene: TRBV12-3/TRBV12-4; len: 14; CDR3aa: CASGLGRTNYGYTF
j_gene: TRBJ2-7; v_gene: TRBV6-5; len: 15; CDR3aa: CASSKNAGGRGEQYF
j_gene: TRBJ1-2; v_gene: TRBV19; len: 15; CDR3aa: CASSIAAVANYGYTF
j_gene: TRBJ1-5; v_gene: TRBV5-1; len: 12; CDR3aa: CASSIVGGPQHF
j_gene: TRBJ1-4; v_gene: TRBV11-2; len: 15; CDR3aa: CASSVSIEEGEKLFF
j_gene: TRBJ2-5; v_gene: TRBV11-2; len: 16; CDR3aa: CASSYSRGSVRETQYF
j_gene: TRBJ2-5; v_gene: TRBV29-1; len: 13; CDR3aa: CGVARDIQETHYF
j_gene: TRBJ2-3; v_gene: TRBV12-3/TRBV12-4; len: 15; CDR3aa: CASSLLAGAQLAQYF
j_gene: TRBJ2-2; v_gene: TRBV28; len: 16; CDR3aa: CASGDRAPSNTGELFF
j_gene: TRBJ1-5; v_gene: TRBV4-2; len: 15; CDR3aa: CASSQENNGGQSQHF
j_gene: TRBJ2-7; v_gene: TRBV11-2; len: 13; CDR3aa: CGSSLTSGGEKYF
j_gene: TRBJ1-1; v_gene: TRBV6-1; len: 14; CDR3aa: CASGERGVEVQAFF
j_gene: TRBJ2-7; v_gene: TRBV6-1; len: 14; CDR3aa: CASSEGLDTYEQYF
j_gene: TRBJ2-3; v_gene: TRBV5-5; len: 17; CDR3aa: CASSFRGGGAGTDTQYF
j_gene: TRBJ2-3; v_gene: TRBV29-1; len: 14; CDR3aa: CNVAAGFSTDTQYF
j_gene: TRBJ2-1; v_gene: TRBV6-1; len: 16; CDR3aa: CASMIFGAEQNNEQFF
j_gene: TRBJ1-3; v_gene: TRBV29-1; len: 11; CDR3aa: CSVQVGNTIYF
j_gene: TRBJ2-3; v_gene: TRBV11-2; len: 13; CDR3aa: CASHRGITDTHYF
j_gene: TRBJ2-1; v_gene: TRBV12-3/TRBV12-4; len: 14; CDR3aa: CASSLGGSGRAAVF
j_gene: TRBJ2-1; v_gene: TRBV11-2; len: 16; CDR3aa: CASSIGGGGRFNEQFF
j_gene: TRBJ2-3; v_gene: TRBV4-1; len: 15; CDR3aa: CASSQDYDYADTQYF
j_gene: TRBJ1-4; v_gene: TRBV7-9; len: 15; CDR3aa: CASNSLQGTGEKLFF
j_gene: TRBJ2-5; v_gene: TRBV10-3; len: 14; CDR3aa: CVISLNGKGETQYF
j_gene: TRBJ2-6; v_gene: TRBV6-5; len: 18; CDR3aa: CASSYRLVGPSGATVLTF
j_gene: TRBJ1-2; v_gene: TRBV4-1; len: 13; CDR3aa: CISSQVVLDGYTF
j_gene: TRBJ2-7; v_gene: TRBV5-1; len: 15; CDR3aa: CASRSAPTGNYEQYF
j_gene: TRBJ1-1; v_gene: TRBV29-1; len: 13; CDR3aa: CSASRDFSTEAFF
j_gene: TRBJ2-7; v_gene: TRBV11-2; len: 15; CDR3aa: CASSSRDRGRYGQYF
j_gene: TRBJ2-2; v_gene: TRBV28; len: 17; CDR3aa: CASSTPSATANTGELFF
j_gene: TRBJ1-1; v_gene: TRBV10-3; len: 11; CDR3aa: CAISESRDRYF